Following are 7 T cell receptor beta chains from one sample sequenced in a study of beta chain features in type 1 diabetes (dated by TCRdb to between 2018 and 2020). Library prep was done by the immunoSEQ multiplex PCR assay. All of the isolated RNA was reverse transcribed with the High Capacity cDNA Reverse Transcription Kit, so expressed TCRB transcripts were sequenced. TCRdb carries this immuneACCESS record with in-frame sequences only. Its versions omit some clonotypes, under half of them owing to an unresolved V gene in the studies checked, with the rest unexplained. This sample comprises over 500,000 clones, around 16% of them detected only once. The ten largest clones capture 0.09% to 0.095% of the sample. Sequences were obtained from naive CD4+ T cells from blood. Sample cell subset or site, as interpreted from the label and publication: true naive CD4+ T cells. These receptor sequences come from a man aged 18 to 35 in good health.

This clone was detected only a few times. The chain links TRBV7-2 to TRBJ2-4; TRBD1 agrees at 8 bases. Germline V CDR1 and CDR2: SGHTA, FQGNSA. Trimming took 4 bases from V and 9 from J; bases not matched to a gene: 8. The CDR3 runs to 14 residues. The CDR3 nucleotides are TGTGCCAGCAGCTCCGGGACAGGCAACGGCATTCAGTACTTC. It translates to CASSSGTGNGIQYF.

This clone was counted only a few times. The sample holds other DNA sequences that translate to the same CDR3. V and J are TRBV6-6 and TRBJ1-5; D may be TRBD1 (5 bases). This CDR3 contains 15 residues. The germline V and J ends were trimmed by 0 bases and 4 bases, with 10 bases remaining between them. Germline CDR1 is MNHNY and CDR2 is SVGAGI (reference sequence). The CDR3 DNA is TGTGCCAGCAGTTACTCTGACAGACCTAATCAGCCCCAGCATTTT. Translating it yields CASSYSDRPNQPQHF.

The chain combines TRBV18 with TRBJ2-7; a possible D gene is TRBD2 (5 bases). The CDR3 covers 13 residues. Germline values: CDR1 KGHSH, CDR2 LQKENI. Trimming cost V 3 bases and J 7 bases, with 13 bases left between them. Written as DNA, the CDR3 is TGTGCCAGCTCACCCCAGGAGGTAGGAGAGCAGTACTTC. Translated, it gives CASSPQEVGEQYF.

This clone appeared a few times. The rearrangement joins TRBV9 to TRBJ2-1, with 11 bases aligning to TRBD2. The CDR3 spans 15 residues. Germline lookup yields CDR1 SGDLS and CDR2 YYNGEE. J was trimmed by 8 bases and V by 1 base; bases with no gene match: 5. The CDR3 is CASSVYLAGGDEQFF. The CDR3 DNA reads as TGTGCCAGCAGCGTATATCTAGCGGGGGGCGATGAGCAGTTCTTC.

The V and J genes are TRBV6-5 and TRBJ1-2, with D maybe TRBD1 (5 bases). The CDR3 length is 15 residues. Germline V gene lookup returns CDR1 MNHEY and CDR2 SVGAGI. The V end was cut by 6 bases, the J end by 7 bases, with 21 bases between. The CDR3: CASRQDPGLIRGYTF. Here the CDR3 DNA reads TGTGCCAGCAGACAGGACCCTGGACTAATCCGTGGCTACACCTTC.

The V and J genes are TRBV19 and TRBJ1-2, with a tentative D call TRBD1 (5 bases). Germline loops: CDR1 LNHDA, CDR2 SQIVND (reference sequence). The V end was cut by 0 bases, the J end by 4 bases, with 12 bases between. The CDR3 totals 15 residues. CDR3 nucleotides: TGTGCCAGTAGTATAGATGCCCAGGGCGGCTATGGCTACACCTTC. It yields the protein CASSIDAQGGYGYTF.

This sequence joins TRBV7-3 and TRBJ2-5; D may be TRBD2 (5 bases). The CDR3 spans 12 residues. V lost 5 bases and J 1 base, leaving 5 bases between the germline ends. In germline, CDR1 is SGHTA, CDR2 FQGTGA. CDR3: CASSSGQETQYF. The CDR3 DNA is TGTGCCAGCAGCAGCGGCCAAGAGACCCAGTACTTC.